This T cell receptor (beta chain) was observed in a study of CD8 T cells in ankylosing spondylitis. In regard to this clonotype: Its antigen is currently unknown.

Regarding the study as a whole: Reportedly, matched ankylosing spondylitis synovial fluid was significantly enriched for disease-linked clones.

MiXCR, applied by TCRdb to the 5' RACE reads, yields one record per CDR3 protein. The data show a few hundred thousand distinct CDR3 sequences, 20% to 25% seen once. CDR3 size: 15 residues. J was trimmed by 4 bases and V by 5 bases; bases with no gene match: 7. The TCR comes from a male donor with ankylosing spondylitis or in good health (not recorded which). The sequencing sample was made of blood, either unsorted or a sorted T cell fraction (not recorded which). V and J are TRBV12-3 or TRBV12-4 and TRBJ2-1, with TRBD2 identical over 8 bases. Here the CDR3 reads CASSLGLVGYNEQFF. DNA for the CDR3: TGTGCCAGCAGTCTGGGACTAGTGGGGTACAATGAGCAGTTCTTC.